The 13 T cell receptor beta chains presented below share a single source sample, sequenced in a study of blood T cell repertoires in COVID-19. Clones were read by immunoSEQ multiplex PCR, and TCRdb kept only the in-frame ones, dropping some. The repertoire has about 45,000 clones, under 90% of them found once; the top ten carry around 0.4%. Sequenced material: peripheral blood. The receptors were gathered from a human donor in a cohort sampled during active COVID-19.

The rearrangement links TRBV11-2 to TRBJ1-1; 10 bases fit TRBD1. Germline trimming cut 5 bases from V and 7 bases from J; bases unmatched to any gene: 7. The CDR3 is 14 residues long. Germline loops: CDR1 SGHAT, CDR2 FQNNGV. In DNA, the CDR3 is TGTGCCAGCAGCCGAGACAGGGGGCGGATTGAAGCTTTCTTT. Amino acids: CASSRDRGRIEAFF.

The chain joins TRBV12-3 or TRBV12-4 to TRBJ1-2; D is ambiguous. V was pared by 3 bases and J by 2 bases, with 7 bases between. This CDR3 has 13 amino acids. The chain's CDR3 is CASSFGRNYGYTF. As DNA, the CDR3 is TGTGCCAGCAGTTTTGGCAGAAACTATGGCTACACCTTC.

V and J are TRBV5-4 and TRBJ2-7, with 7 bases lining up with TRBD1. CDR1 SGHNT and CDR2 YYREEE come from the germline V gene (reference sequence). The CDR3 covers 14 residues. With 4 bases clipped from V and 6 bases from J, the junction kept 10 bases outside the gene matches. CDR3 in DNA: TGTGCCAGCAGCCTAGGACAGGTTTTAGGCGAGCAGTACTTC. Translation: CASSLGQVLGEQYF.

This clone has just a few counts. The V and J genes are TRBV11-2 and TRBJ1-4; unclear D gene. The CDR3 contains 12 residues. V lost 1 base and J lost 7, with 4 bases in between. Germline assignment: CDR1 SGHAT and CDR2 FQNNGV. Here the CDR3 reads CASSLVVEKLFF. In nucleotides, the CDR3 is TGTGCCAGCAGCTTAGTAGTTGAAAAACTGTTTTTT. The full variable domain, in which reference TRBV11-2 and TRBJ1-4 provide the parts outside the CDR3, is EAGVAQSPRYKIIEKRQSVAFWCNPISGHATLYWYQQILGQGPKLLIQFQNNGVVDDSQLPKDRFSAERLKGVDSTLKIQPAKLEDSAVYLCASSLVVEKLFFGSGTQLSVL.

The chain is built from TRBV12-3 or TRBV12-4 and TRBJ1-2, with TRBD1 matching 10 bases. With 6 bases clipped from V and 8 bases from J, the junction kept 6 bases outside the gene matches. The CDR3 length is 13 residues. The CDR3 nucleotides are TGTGCCAGCAGACGGGACAGGGGTGGCGGCTACACCTTC. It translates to CASRRDRGGGYTF.

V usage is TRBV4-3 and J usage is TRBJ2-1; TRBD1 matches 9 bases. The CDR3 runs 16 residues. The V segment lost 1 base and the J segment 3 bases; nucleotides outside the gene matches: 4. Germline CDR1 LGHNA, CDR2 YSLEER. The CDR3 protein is CASSQVGTGFYNEQFF. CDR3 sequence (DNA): TGCGCCAGCAGCCAAGTGGGGACAGGGTTCTACAATGAGCAGTTCTTC.

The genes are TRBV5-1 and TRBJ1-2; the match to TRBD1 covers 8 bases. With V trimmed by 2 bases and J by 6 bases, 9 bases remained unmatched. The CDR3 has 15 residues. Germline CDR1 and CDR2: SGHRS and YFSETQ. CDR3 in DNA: TGCGCCAGCAGCTTAATAGGACAGGGCAAGCATGGCTACACCTTC. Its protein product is CASSLIGQGKHGYTF.

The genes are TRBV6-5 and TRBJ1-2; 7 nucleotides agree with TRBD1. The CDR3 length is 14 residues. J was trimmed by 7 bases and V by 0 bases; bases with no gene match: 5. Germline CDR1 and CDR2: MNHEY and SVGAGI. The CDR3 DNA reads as TGTGCCAGCAGTTACTCGAGAGGGGGCCGTGGCTACACCTTC. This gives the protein CASSYSRGGRGYTF.

The CDR3 DNA reads as TGTGCCAGCAGTTACTTCTCAGGGGGAGGTGAAAAACTGTTTTTT. Its translation is CASSYFSGGGEKLFF. This chain uses TRBV6-6 with TRBJ1-4; 7 nucleotides agree with TRBD1. Germline CDR1 reads MNHNY; CDR2 reads SVGAGI (reference sequence). The V gene end was trimmed by 1 base and the J gene end by 7 bases; junction bases not matched to a gene: 6. The CDR3 has 15 amino acids.

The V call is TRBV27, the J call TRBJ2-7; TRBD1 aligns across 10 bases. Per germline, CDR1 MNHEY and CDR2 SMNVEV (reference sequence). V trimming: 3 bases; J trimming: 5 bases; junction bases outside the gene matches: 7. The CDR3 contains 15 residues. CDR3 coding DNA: TGTGCCAGCAGTTTTAGGGGACAGGGGCACAACGAGCAGTACTTC. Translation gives CASSFRGQGHNEQYF.

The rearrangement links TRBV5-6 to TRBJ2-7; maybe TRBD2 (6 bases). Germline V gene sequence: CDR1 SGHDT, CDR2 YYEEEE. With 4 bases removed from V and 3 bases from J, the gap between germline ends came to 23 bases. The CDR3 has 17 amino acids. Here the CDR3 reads CASSADGLNRGFYEQYF. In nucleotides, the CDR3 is TGTGCCAGCAGCGCGGACGGATTAAACCGGGGGTTCTACGAGCAGTACTTC.

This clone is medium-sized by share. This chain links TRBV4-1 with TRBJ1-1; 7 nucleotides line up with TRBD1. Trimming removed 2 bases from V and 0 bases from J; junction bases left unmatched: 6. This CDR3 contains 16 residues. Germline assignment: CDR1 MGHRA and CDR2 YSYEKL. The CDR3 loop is CASSQRQGRMNTEAFF. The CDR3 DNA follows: TGCGCCAGCAGCCAACGACAGGGTAGGATGAACACTGAAGCTTTCTTT.

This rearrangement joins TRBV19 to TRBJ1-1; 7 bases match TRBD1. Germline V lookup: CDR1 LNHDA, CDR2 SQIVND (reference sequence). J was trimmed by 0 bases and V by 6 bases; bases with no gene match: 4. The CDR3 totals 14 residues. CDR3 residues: CASRVTGVNTEAFF. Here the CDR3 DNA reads TGTGCCAGTAGGGTCACAGGGGTGAACACTGAAGCTTTCTTT.